This record concerns one TCR beta chain sequence. The antigen is undetermined. A read error is possible here, since a much larger clone lies one base away. The sample comes from a study of T cells in Graves' hyperthyroidism and ophthalmopathy. Study information: It was at initial diagnosis, before any treatment, that peripheral blood was collected.

There were TCR beta CDR3 regions amplified from RNA transcripts. A set of HTBI primers served as the primers for a first-round RT-PCR of the TCR CDR3. TCRdb fed the multiplex PCR reads into MiXCR, producing one record per CDR3 protein. The sample comprises hundreds of thousands of distinct CDR3 sequences, about two fifths of which are singletons, and about 8.9% rests with the top ten. Whole-study findings and limits: Most thyroid clonotypes with frequency above 0.001 were detected in blood. Ophthalmopathy prediction by the model preceded onset by a median about 6 months.

This clonotype was sampled from a man aged 18 to 35 with Graves' hyperthyroidism. The sequencing sample was made of blood.

The CDR3 DNA is TGTGCCAGCAGCCCCGGGGACGGGCGCTATTCACCCCTCCACTTT. Encoded protein: CASSPGDGRYSPLHF. V usage is TRBV9 and J usage is TRBJ1-6; D possibly corresponds to TRBD1 (5 bases). Trimming left V 4 bases short and J 8 bases short, with 16 bases between. The CDR3 totals 15 residues. CDR1 SGDLS and CDR2 YYNGEE come from the germline V gene.